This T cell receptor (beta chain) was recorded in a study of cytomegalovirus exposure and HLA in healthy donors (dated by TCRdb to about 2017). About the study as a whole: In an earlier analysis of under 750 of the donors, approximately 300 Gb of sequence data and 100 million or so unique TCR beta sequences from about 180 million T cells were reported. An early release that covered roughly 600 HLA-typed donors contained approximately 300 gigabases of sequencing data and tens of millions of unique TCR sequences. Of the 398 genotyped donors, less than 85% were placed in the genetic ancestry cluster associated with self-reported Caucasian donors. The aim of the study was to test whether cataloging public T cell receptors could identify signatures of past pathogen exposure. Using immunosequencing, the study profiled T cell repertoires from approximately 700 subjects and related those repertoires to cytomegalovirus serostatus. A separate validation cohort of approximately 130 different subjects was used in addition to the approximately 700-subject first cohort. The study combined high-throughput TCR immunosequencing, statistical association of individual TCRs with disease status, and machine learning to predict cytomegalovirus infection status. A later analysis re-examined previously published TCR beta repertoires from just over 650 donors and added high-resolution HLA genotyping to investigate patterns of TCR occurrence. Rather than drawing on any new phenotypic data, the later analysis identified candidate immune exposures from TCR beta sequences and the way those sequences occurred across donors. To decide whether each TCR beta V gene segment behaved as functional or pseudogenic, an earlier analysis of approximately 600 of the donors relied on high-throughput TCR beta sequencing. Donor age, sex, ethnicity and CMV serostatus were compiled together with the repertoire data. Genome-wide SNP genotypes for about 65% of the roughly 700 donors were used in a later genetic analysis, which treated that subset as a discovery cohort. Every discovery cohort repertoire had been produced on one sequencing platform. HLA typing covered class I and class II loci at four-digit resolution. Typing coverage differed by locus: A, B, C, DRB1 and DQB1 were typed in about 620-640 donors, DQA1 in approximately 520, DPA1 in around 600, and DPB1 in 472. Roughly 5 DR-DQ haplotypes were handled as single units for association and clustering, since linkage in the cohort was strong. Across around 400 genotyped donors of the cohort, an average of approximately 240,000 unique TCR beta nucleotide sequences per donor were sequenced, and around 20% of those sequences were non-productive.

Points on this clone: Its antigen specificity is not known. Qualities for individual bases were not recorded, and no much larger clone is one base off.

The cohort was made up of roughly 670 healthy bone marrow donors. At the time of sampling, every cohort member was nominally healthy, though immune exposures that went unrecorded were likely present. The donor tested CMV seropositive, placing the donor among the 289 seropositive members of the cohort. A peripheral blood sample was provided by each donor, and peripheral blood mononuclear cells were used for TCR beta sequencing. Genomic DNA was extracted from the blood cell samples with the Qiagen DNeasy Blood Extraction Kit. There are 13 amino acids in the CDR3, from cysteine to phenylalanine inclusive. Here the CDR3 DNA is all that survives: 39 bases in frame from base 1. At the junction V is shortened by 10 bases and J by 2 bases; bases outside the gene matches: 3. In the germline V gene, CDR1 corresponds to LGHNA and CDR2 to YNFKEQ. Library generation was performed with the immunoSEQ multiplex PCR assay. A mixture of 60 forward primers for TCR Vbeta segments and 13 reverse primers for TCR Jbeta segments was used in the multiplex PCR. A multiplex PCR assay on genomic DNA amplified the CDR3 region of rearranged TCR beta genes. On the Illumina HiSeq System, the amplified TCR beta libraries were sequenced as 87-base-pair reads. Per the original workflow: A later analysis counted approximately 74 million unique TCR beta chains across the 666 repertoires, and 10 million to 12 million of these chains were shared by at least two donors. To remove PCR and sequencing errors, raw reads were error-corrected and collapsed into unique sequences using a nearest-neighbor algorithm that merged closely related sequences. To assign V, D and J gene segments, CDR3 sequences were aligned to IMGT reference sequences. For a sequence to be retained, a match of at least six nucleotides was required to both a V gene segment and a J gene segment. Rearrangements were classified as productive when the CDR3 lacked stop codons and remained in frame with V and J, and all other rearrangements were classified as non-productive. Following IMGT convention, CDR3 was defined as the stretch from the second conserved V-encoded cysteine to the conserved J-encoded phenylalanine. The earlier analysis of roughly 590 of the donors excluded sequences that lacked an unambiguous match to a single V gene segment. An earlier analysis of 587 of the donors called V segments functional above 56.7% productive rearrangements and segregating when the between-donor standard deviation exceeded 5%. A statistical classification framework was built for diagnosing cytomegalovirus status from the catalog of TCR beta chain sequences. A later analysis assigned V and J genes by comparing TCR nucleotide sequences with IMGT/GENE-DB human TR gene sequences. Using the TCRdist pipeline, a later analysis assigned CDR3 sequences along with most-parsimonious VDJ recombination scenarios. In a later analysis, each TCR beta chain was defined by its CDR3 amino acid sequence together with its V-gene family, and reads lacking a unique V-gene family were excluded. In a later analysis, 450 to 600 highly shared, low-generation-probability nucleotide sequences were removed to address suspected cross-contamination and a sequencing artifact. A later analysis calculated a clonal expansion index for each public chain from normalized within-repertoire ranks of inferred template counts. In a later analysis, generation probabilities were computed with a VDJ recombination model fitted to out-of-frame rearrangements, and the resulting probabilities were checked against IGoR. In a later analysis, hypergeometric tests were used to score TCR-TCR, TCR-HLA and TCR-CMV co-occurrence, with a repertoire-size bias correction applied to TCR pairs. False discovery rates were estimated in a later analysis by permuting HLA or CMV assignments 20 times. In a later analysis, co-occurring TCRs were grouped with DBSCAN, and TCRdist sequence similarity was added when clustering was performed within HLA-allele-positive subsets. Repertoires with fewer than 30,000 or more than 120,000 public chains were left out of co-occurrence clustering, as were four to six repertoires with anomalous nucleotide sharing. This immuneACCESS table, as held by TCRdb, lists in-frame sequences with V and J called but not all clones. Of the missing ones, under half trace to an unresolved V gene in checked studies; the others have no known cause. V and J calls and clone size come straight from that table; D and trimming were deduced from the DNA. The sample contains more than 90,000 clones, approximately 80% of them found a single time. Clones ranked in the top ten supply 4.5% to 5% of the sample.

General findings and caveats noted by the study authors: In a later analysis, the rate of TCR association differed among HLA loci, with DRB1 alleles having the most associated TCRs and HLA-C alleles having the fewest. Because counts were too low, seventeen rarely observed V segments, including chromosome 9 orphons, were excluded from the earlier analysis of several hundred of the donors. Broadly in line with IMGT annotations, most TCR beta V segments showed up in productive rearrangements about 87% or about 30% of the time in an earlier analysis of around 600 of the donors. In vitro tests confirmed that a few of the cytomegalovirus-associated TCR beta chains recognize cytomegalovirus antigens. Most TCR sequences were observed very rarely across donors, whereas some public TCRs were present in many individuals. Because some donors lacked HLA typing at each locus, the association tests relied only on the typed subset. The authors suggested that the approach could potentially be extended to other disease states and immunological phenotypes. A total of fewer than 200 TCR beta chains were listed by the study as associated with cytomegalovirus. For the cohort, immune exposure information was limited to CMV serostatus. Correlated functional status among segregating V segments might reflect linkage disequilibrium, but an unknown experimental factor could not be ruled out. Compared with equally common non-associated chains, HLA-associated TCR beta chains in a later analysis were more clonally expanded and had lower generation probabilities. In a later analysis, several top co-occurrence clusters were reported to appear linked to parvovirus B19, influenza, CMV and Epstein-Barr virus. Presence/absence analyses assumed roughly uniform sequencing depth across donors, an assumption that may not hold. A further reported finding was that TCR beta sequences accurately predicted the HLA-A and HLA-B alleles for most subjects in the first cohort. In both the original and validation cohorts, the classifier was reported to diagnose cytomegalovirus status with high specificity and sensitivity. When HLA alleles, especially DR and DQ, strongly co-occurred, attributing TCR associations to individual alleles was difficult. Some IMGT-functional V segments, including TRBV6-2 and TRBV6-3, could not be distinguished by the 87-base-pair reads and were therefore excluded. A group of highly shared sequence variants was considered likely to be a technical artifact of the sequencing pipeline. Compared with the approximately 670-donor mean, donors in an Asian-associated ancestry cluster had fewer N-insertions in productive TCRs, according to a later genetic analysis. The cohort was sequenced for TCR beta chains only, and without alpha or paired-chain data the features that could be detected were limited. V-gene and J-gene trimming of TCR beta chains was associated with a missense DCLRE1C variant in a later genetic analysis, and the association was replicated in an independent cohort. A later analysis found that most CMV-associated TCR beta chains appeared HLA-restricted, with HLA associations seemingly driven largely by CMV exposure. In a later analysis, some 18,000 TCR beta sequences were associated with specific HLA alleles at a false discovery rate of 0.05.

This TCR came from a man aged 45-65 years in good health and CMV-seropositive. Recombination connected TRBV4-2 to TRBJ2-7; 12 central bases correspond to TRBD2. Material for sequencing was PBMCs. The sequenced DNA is TGTGCCAACTCTAGCGGGGGGGCCTACGAGCAGTACTTC. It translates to CANSSGGAYEQYF.